A single sample is the source of the 10 T cell receptor beta chains below, sequenced in a study of T cells in Graves' hyperthyroidism and ophthalmopathy. RNA transcripts gave rise to amplified TCR beta CDR3 regions. When the TCR CDR3 underwent first-round RT-PCR, the HTBI primer set was used. TCRdb ran MiXCR on the multiplex PCR reads and lists one entry per CDR3 protein. The profile shows more than 300,000 distinct CDR3 sequences, approximately 15% of them singletons. Sequencing was performed on blood. The receptors were gathered from a woman in her twenties or thirties with Graves' hyperthyroidism.

This clonotype appeared many times. The chain has TRBV12-3 or TRBV12-4 and TRBJ2-1; 8 bases fit TRBD1. The CDR3 covers 15 residues. J was trimmed by 3 bases and V by 5 bases; bases with no gene match: 6. The CDR3 loop is CASSHRGFGYNEQFF. The DNA for the CDR3 is TGTGCCAGCAGTCACAGGGGGTTCGGCTACAATGAGCAGTTCTTC.

Details on this clonotype: This may be a read error, as it is one base from a much larger clone. The chain combines TRBV11-1 with TRBJ2-5; D is possibly TRBD1 (5 bases). The V gene's germline CDR1 is SGHAT and CDR2 FQDESV (reference sequence). Trimming pared 3 bases from V and 5 bases from J, leaving 10 bases between. The CDR3 contains 13 residues. The CDR3 is CASSFRVEETQYF. CDR3 coding DNA: TGTGCCAGCAGCTTCAGGGTAGAGGAGACCCAGTACTTC.

This clonotype was detected ten times or more. The chain recombines TRBV27 with TRBJ2-7, with 9 bases that match TRBD1. The J segment lost 5 bases and the V segment lost 4 bases, leaving 6 bases of the junction unmatched. Germline V gives CDR1 MNHEY, CDR2 SMNVEV (reference sequence). There are 14 residues in the CDR3. The CDR3 sequence is CASSSGQGWDEQYF. As DNA, the CDR3 is TGTGCCAGCAGTTCGGGACAGGGTTGGGACGAGCAGTACTTC.

This clonotype was seen ten or more times. The V call is TRBV12-3 or TRBV12-4, the J call TRBJ1-1; 7 positions agree with TRBD1. Unmatched junction bases numbered 7, after V lost 5 bases and J lost 1 base. This CDR3 has 15 residues. The CDR3 DNA follows: TGTGCCAGCAGTAGACGCCGGGACAGGAACACTGAAGCTTTCTTT. As protein: CASSRRRDRNTEAFF.

This clonotype was recorded many times. V usage is TRBV3-1 and J usage is TRBJ2-2; D gene ambiguous. CDR1 and CDR2 (germline): LGHDT, YNNKEL (reference sequence). This CDR3 is 14 amino acids long. V was trimmed by 4 bases and J by 5 bases, leaving 11 bases between them. The DNA of the CDR3 is TGTGCCAGCAGCCTTAGACGTGGGACCGGGGAGCTGTTTTTT. This gives the protein CASSLRRGTGELFF.

V gene TRBV11-2 combines with J gene TRBJ2-2, with 7 bases aligning to TRBD2. The CDR3 loop spans 15 amino acids. The V segment lost 1 base and the J segment 5 bases; nucleotides outside the gene matches: 4. In germline, CDR1 is SGHAT, CDR2 FQNNGV. DNA of the CDR3: TGTGCCAGCAGCTTAGGGCGGGAGTATACCGGGGAGCTGTTTTTT. Encoded protein: CASSLGREYTGELFF.

This clonotype came up many times. This sequence joins TRBV2 and TRBJ1-2, with 9 bases aligning to TRBD1. The CDR3 is made up of 14 amino acids. Per the germline V gene, CDR1 is SNHLY and CDR2 is FYNNEI. Unmatched junction bases numbered 4, after V lost 0 bases and J lost 8 bases. The CDR3 sequence is CASSEASDRGGYTF. CDR3 nucleotides: TGTGCCAGCAGTGAAGCGTCGGACAGGGGCGGCTACACCTTC.

The rearrangement links TRBV5-1 to TRBJ1-1, with 9 bases that match TRBD1. In germline, CDR1 is SGHRS, CDR2 YFSETQ. The CDR3 is made up of 15 amino acids. The J segment lost 11 bases and the V segment lost 3 bases, leaving 14 bases of the junction unmatched. CDR3 amino acids: CASSYGPGQGSAAFF. The CDR3 DNA is TGCGCCAGCAGCTATGGTCCGGGACAGGGAAGTGCGGCTTTCTTT.

This clonotype was found a few times. V gene TRBV15 combines with J gene TRBJ2-7, with TRBD2 matching over 12 bases. The CDR3 spans 15 residues. The J segment lost 4 bases and the V segment lost 2 bases, leaving 3 bases of the junction unmatched. CDR1 and CDR2 from the germline V gene are LNHNV and YYDKDF (reference sequence). CDR3 nucleotide sequence: TGTGCCACCAGCAGAACTAGCGGGAGGAATTACGAGCAGTACTTC. Its translation: CATSRTSGRNYEQYF.

The table lists this clonotype with many counts. The CDR3 sequence: CASSMGQNTEAFF. The CDR3 nucleotides are TGTGCCAGTAGTATGGGACAGAACACTGAAGCTTTCTTT. J is TRBJ1-1 and V is TRBV19; D possibly corresponds to TRBD1 (6 bases). Looked up from germline, CDR1 is LNHDA and CDR2 is SQIVND (reference sequence). V shed 3 bases and J shed 1 base, with 6 bases lying between them. CDR3 length: 13 amino acids.